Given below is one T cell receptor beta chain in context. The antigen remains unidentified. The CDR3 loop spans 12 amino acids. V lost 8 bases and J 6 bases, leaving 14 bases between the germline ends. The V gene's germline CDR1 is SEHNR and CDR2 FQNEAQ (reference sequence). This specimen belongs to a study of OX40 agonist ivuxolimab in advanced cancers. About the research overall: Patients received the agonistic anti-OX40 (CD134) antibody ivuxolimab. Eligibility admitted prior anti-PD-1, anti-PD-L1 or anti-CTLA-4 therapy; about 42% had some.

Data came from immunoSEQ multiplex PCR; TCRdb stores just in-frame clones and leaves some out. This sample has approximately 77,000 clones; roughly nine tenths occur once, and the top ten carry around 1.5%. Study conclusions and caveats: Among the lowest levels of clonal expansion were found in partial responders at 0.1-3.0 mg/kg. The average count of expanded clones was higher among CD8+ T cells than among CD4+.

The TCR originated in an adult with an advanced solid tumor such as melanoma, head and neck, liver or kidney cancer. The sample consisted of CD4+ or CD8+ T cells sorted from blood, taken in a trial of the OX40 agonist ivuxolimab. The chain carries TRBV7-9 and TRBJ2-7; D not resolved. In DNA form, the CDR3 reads TGTGCCAGCCGGACCCTGGACGGCGAGCAGTACTTC. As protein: CASRTLDGEQYF.